This entry describes one TCR beta chain. What this receptor recognizes is not known. Within one base of it there is no much larger clone, and no base qualities were kept. The sample comes from a study of Ad26.COV2.S vaccination and SARS-CoV-2 variants (dated by TCRdb to 2020 to 2022). Study-wide context: Donors in the vaccine arm were drawn from COV1001, a phase I-IIa trial of Ad26.COV2.S in healthy adults that was multicentre, randomized, double-blind and placebo-controlled. Ad26.COV2.S was administered intramuscularly at a dose of 5x10^10 or 1x10^11 viral particles, either as one shot or as two shots given 56 days apart. TCRbeta repertoire sequencing served as the tool for gauging how specific and how broad the SARS-CoV-2-reactive T cell receptors were following Ad26.COV2.S vaccination. A total of 32 samples were included in the TCR-sequenced set, comprising roughly 19 Ad26.COV2.S vaccine recipients, 5 placebo recipients and 8 SARS-CoV-2 convalescent individuals. Participants in the trial were split at random into five groups of five each, receiving low-dose or high-dose Ad26.COV2.S once or twice, or else placebo on both occasions. Throughout the experiments and outcome assessment, investigators stayed blinded to trial group allocation. Overall study outcomes, separate from this receptor: Comparing responses between vaccine doses or regimens was not something the study was powered to do. Ad26.COV2.S recipients had higher spike-specific TCR breadth than placebo recipients (P = 0.0014). According to the authors, total T cell responses may have been underestimated by the TCR breadth and depth analyses. Comparable non-spike TCR breadth was observed between vaccine and placebo recipients, consistent with only spike being contained in the vaccine. After vaccination, spike-specific CD8+ and CD4+ T cell responses were reported to show substantial breadth.

From a lookup of the germline V gene (reference sequence), CDR1 and CDR2 are SGHNT and YYREEE. The CDR3 has 13 amino acids, counting the end cysteine and phenylalanine. Of all the DNA, just the CDR3 is kept, 39 bases in frame from base 1. The treatment or condition label, as the study defines it: around 19 received Ad26.COV2.S at low or high dose, single or two shots; five or six received placebo; per-sample allocation not given. Repertoires of vaccine and placebo recipients were sequenced from samples taken on day 63 after the first injection. In Cohort 1b, fewer than 30 adults aged 18-55 years were enrolled at a single site in Boston, USA, between 29 July and 7 August 2020. As a vaccine, Ad26.COV2.S was a replication-incompetent adenovirus type 26 vector that expressed a prefusion-stabilized SARS-CoV-2 spike protein derived from the original Wuhan strain. The immunoSEQ Assay was the method used to sequence TCRbeta CDR3 regions. After extraction, genomic DNA underwent amplification by bias-controlled multiplex PCR, followed by high-throughput sequencing. From the authors' description of their analysis: To quantify the absolute abundance of each unique TCRbeta CDR3 region, sequences were collapsed and filtered. Usable DNA was measured by amplifying reference genes present in all nucleated cells, and TCRbeta template counts were normalized to that usable DNA to estimate T cell fraction. Repertoire TCRs were annotated as SARS-CoV-2-specific when V gene, CDR3 amino acid sequence and J gene were exactly matched to a known reactive TCR set. MIRA supplied the reference SARS-CoV-2 TCR set, which was filtered for enrichment in COVID-19-positive ImmuneCODE repertoires so that public or cross-reactive TCRs were removed. Using the MIRA antigens, annotated TCRs were further analysed by specific ORF or by position within an ORF. Breadth was defined as the number of annotated unique rearrangements divided by the total number of unique productive rearrangements, and depth was defined as the summed frequency of the annotated unique rearrangements. Two-sided Wilcoxon rank-sum tests were used to compare TCR breadth between groups. This immuneACCESS table, as held by TCRdb, lists in-frame sequences with V and J called but not all clones. Of the missing ones, under half trace to an unresolved V gene in checked studies; the others have no known cause. V and J calls and clone size come straight from that table; D and trimming were deduced from the DNA. In all, the sample holds a few hundred thousand clones, and around 90% of those were seen once. The top ten clones comprise roughly an eighth of the sample.

The sequenced sample was peripheral blood, obtained in a trial of Ad26.COV2.S vaccine versus placebo. The chain is assembled from TRBV5-4 and TRBJ2-7, with 8 middle bases fitting TRBD2. The receptor was derived from a person aged 18-65 years who received the Ad26.COV2.S COVID-19 vaccine or a placebo. The bases are TGTGCTCTGACTAGCGCGGGGGTCTACGAGCAGTACTTC. It encodes CALTSAGVYEQYF.